This T cell receptor beta chain was recorded in a study of T-cell memory formation after mild COVID-19. Looking at the study overall: In these data, TCR clusters were largely donor specific. Study-level results: Clones that contracted from day 15 to 85 had balanced CD4/CD8; later expanders were CD4+ biased. A second wave of clones peaked on day 37, and their SARS-CoV-2 specificity went unconfirmed.

CDR3 length equals 15 residues. Per the germline V gene, CDR1 is SEHNR and CDR2 is FQNEAQ (reference sequence). Germline trimming cut 5 bases from V and 3 bases from J; bases unmatched to any gene: 8. Of note for this clonotype: Antigen: not known.

TCRdb recomputed calls from the 5' RACE reads with MiXCR, one row per CDR3 protein. The sample lists approximately 250,000 distinct CDR3 sequences, 16% occurring once. The chain links TRBV7-9 to TRBJ1-2; 8 nucleotides line up with TRBD1. Sequencing used PBMCs or a T cell subset sorted from them (not recorded which). The sequence came from a man between 18 and 29 years old who had mild COVID-19 (a few samples of this study predate the infection). Cell type and time point are not known. The CDR3 DNA reads as TGTGCCAGCAGCGGACTGGACAGGGCCTACTATGGCTACACCTTC. Its protein is CASSGLDRAYYGYTF.